This TCR beta chain was observed in a study of T cells expressing NK-cell markers. This CDR3 region has 15 residues. The authors generated TCR beta cDNA through 5'RACE template switching with UMIs. TCRdb reanalyzed the 5' RACE reads, giving one entry per CDR3 protein sequence and no DNA. With some 110,000 distinct CDR3 sequences in the sample, the ten largest clones hold approximately 18%. Sequenced: blood T cells: a sorted CD56 or NKG2C T cell subset, CD4+ or CD8+ T cells, or bulk PBMC T cells (not recorded which). This chain connects TRBV12-3 or TRBV12-4 to TRBJ2-7; TCRdb's D gene call, TRBD2, goes unchecked for lack of DNA. The source of this sequence is a woman between 18 and 70 years old in good health. The CDR3 loop is CASSFFLAGIYEQYF.